These 6 T cell receptor beta chains were sequenced from one sample in a study of blood T cell repertoires in COVID-19 (dated by TCRdb to the early 2020s). The method was the immunoSEQ multiplex PCR assay. TCRdb provides this immuneACCESS table in a form limited to in-frame rearrangements. Some clones are lacking; in checked studies, under half of them reflect an unresolved V gene, and why the rest are absent is not known. The sample table holds around 320,000 clones, of which approximately 89% were seen once. 11% of the sample rests with the top ten. Sequencing used peripheral blood. The source is a young woman with COVID-19, enrolled during active disease.

The chain is built from TRBV12-5 and TRBJ1-5; TRBD1 matches 7 bases. CDR1 and CDR2 from the germline V gene are LGHNT and FRNRAP. The V gene end was trimmed by 6 bases and the J gene end by 4 bases; junction bases not matched to a gene: 9. CDR3 length: 15 amino acids. The CDR3 region has the DNA TGTGCTAGTGGATTTACAGGGGCGCTAAATCAGCCCCAGCATTTT. Protein: CASGFTGALNQPQHF.

This chain joins TRBV18 and TRBJ2-7; TRBD2 matches 7 bases. CDR1 is KGHSH and CDR2 is LQKENI in the germline V gene. V lost 3 bases and J lost 3; bases outside the gene matches: 5. The CDR3 runs 14 residues. In DNA, the CDR3 is TGTGCCAGCTCACCTACGGGGGGAAACTACGAGCAGTACTTC. This sequence encodes CASSPTGGNYEQYF.

V and J are TRBV19 and TRBJ1-5; possibly TRBD1 for D (5 bases). The CDR3 runs to 16 residues. The germline V gene has CDR1 LNHDA and CDR2 SQIVND (reference sequence). V was shortened by 5 bases and J by 0 bases, with 14 bases between the two germline ends. CDR3 bases: TGTGCCAGTAGTGGCAGGGATAGGAGTAGCAATCAGCCCCAGCATTTT. It encodes CASSGRDRSSNQPQHF.

CDR3 nucleotides: TGTGCCAGCAGTTACTCGGGGGGGGCAGGGACAGATACGCAGTATTTT. This codes for CASSYSGGAGTDTQYF. V is TRBV6-7 and J is TRBJ2-3, with D maybe TRBD2 (7 bases). TRBV6-7 is an ORF; its function is uncertain. CDR3 length equals 16 residues. V shed 0 bases and J shed 3 bases, with 13 bases lying between them.

This chain joins TRBV30 and TRBJ1-3; a weak D match, TRBD1 (6 bases). Germline V gene lookup returns CDR1 GTSNPN and CDR2 SVGIG (reference sequence). Trimming removed 5 bases at V and 1 base at J, with 12 bases between. The CDR3 consists of 14 residues. The CDR3 DNA sequence: TGTGCCTGGGTTACAGGGTGGTCTGGAAACACCATATATTTT. Protein product: CAWVTGWSGNTIYF.

The V call is TRBV19, the J call TRBJ2-1; 7 nucleotides agree with TRBD1. The CDR3 is made up of 15 amino acids. The ends lost 2 bases at V and 4 bases at J; junction bases unmatched: 5. Germline CDR1 is LNHDA and CDR2 is SQIVND (reference sequence). The CDR3 here is CASSIKGAVYNEQFF. For the CDR3, the DNA is TGTGCCAGTAGTATAAAGGGGGCGGTTTACAATGAGCAGTTCTTC.